This T cell receptor beta chain is from a study of Graves' ophthalmopathy and Graves' hyperthyroidism. Amplification of TCR beta CDR3 regions used RNA transcripts. HTBI primers served in a first-round RT-PCR, which a second-round multiplex PCR followed. MiXCR, run by TCRdb on the multiplex PCR reads, gives a single entry per CDR3 protein. Here the sample spans 200,000 to 300,000 distinct CDR3 sequences, less than 55% being singletons. There are 16 residues in the CDR3. Trimming removed 0 bases from V and 2 bases from J, with 11 bases in between. Germline V gene lookup returns CDR1 SGHVS and CDR2 FQNEAQ.

V and J are TRBV7-8 and TRBJ1-3; D gene uncertain. Sequenced input: peripheral blood. This clonotype was sampled from an adult man with Graves' ophthalmopathy. CDR3 nucleotides: TGTGCCAGCAGCTTAGCTGGAGGAGGGACTGGAAACACCATATATTTT. It is translated as CASSLAGGGTGNTIYF.